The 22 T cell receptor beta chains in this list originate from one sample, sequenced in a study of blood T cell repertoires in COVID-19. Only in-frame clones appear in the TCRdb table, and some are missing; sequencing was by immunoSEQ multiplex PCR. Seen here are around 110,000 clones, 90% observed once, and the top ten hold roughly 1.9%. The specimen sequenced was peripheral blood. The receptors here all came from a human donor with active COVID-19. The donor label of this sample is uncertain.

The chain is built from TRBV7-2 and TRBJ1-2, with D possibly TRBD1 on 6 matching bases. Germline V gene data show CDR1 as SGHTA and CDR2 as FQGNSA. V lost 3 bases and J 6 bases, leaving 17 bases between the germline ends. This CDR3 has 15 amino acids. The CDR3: CASSFAGAGKNGYTF. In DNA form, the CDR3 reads TGTGCCAGCAGCTTCGCGGGGGCAGGGAAGAATGGCTACACCTTC.

CDR3 in amino acids: CASRSYGGASGANVLTF. CDR3 nucleotides: TGTGCCAGCAGGTCATATGGGGGGGCTTCTGGGGCCAACGTCCTGACTTTC. The chain carries TRBV7-2 and TRBJ2-6, with D perhaps matching TRBD2 (7 bases). Per germline, CDR1 SGHTA and CDR2 FQGNSA. Trimming cost V 6 bases and J 1 base, with 16 bases left between them. This CDR3 spans 17 amino acids. Complete variable domain (other parts from reference TRBV7-2 and TRBJ2-6): GAGVSQSPSNKVTEKGKDVELRCDPISGHTALYWYRQSLGQGLEFLIYFQGNSAPDKSGLPSDRFSAERTGGSVSTLTIQRTQQEDSAVYLCASRSYGGASGANVLTFGAGSRLTVL.

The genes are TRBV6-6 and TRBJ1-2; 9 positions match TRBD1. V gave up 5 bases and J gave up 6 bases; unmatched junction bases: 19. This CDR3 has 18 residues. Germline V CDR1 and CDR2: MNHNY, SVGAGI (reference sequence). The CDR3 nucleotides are TGTGCCAGCAGTCAGACCGGGACAGGGCATATTCAAATCGATGGCTACACCTTC. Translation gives CASSQTGTGHIQIDGYTF.

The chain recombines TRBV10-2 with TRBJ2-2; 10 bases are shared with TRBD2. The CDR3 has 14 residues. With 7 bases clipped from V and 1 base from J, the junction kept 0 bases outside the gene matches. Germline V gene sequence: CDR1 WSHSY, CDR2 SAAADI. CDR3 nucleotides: TGCGCCAGCACTAGCGGGGGGAACACCGGGGAGCTGTTTTTT. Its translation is CASTSGGNTGELFF.

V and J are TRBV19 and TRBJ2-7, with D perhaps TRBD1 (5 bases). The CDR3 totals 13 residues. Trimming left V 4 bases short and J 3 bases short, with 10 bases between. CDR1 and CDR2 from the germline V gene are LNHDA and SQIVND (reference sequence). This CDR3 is CASSTTQGYEQYF. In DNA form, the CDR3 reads TGTGCCAGTAGTACAACCCAGGGCTACGAGCAGTACTTC.

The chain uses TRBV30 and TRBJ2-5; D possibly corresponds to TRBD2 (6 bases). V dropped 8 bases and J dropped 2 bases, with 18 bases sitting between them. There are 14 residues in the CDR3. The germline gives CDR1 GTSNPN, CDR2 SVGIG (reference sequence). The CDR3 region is CAQSAGSPQETQYF. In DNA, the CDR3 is TGTGCCCAATCTGCGGGGAGTCCACAAGAGACCCAGTACTTC.

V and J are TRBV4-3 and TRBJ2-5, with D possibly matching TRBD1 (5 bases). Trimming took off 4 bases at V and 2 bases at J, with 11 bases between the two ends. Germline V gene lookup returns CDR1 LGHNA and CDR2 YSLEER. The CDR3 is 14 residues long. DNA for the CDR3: TGCGCCAGCAGCCCCACGTCAGGGCAAGAGACCCAGTACTTC. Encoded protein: CASSPTSGQETQYF.

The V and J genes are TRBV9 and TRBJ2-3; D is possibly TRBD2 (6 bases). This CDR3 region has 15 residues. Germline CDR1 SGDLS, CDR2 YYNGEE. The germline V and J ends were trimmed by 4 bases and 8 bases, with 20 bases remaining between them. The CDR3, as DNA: TGTGCCAGCAGCCTAACGGGGGACGGGCCCAGTACGCAGTATTTT. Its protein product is CASSLTGDGPSTQYF.

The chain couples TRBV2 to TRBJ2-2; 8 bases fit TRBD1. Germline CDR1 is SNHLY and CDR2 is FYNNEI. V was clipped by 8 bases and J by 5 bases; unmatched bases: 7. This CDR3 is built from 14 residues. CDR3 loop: CASRTGHRTGELFF. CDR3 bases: TGTGCCAGCCGGACAGGGCATCGGACCGGGGAGCTGTTTTTT.

CDR3: CATSDLQGTGANEQFF. CDR3 coding DNA: TGTGCCACCAGTGATTTGCAAGGGACAGGGGCCAATGAGCAGTTCTTC. The gene calls are TRBV24-1 and TRBJ2-1, with TRBD1 matching over 10 bases. Germline-derived CDR1 and CDR2 are KGHDR and SFDVKD. The CDR3 covers 16 residues. Trimming cost V 0 bases and J 6 bases; bases outside gene matches: 4.

In DNA form, the CDR3 reads TGCGCCAGCAGTGCCCGGGGTGCGGGGGGCACAGATACGCAGTATTTT. This gives the protein CASSARGAGGTDTQYF. The genes are TRBV10-2 and TRBJ2-3, with 7 bases lining up with TRBD2. There are 16 residues in the CDR3. The germline CDR1 and CDR2 sequences are WSHSY and SAAADI. V lost 4 bases, J lost 1 base, and 8 bases stayed unmatched.

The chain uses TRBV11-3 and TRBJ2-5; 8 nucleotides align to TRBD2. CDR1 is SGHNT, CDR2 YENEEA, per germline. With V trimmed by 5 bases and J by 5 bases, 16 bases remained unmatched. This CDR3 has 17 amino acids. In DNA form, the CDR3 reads TGTGCCAGCAGCCCCAAGAGGGCGGGGGGCGAGAGGGAGACCCAGTACTTC. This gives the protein CASSPKRAGGERETQYF.

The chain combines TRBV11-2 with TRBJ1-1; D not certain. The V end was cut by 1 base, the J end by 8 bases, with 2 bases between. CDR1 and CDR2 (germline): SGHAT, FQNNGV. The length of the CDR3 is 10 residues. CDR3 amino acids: CASSLAEAFF. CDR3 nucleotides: TGTGCCAGCAGCTTAGCAGAAGCTTTCTTT.

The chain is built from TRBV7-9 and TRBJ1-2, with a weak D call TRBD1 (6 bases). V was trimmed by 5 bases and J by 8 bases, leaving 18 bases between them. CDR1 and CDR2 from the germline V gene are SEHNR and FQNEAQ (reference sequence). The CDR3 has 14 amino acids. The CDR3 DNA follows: TGTGCCAGCAGCGGCCCGGGAGGGGGAGAAGGCTACACCTTC. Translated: CASSGPGGGEGYTF.

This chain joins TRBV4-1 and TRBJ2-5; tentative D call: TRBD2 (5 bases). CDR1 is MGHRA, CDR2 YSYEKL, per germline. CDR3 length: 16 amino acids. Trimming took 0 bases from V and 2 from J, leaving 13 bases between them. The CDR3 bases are TGCGCCAGCAGCCAAGATGAGGGATTTCGACAAGAGACCCAGTACTTC. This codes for CASSQDEGFRQETQYF.

In DNA form, the CDR3 reads TGTGCCAGCACCAACCGGGACAGTGGGTACAATGAGCAGTTCTTC. Protein: CASTNRDSGYNEQFF. The gene calls are TRBV5-4 and TRBJ2-1, with 7 bases that match TRBD1. Losses at the gene ends were 6 bases for V and 4 bases for J; bases not matched to a gene: 10. The CDR3 runs to 15 residues. CDR1 SGHNT and CDR2 YYREEE come from the germline V gene (reference sequence).

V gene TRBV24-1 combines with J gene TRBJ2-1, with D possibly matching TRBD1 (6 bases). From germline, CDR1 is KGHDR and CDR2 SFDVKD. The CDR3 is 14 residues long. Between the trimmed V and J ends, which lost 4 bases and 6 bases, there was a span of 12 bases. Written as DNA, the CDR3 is TGTGCCACCAGTGACCCGACAGGCCCCAATGAGCAGTTCTTC. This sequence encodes CATSDPTGPNEQFF.

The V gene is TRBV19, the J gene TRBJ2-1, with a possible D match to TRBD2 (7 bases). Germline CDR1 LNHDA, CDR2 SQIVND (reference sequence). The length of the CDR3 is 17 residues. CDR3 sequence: CASSKWARGGVYNEQFF. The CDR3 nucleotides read TGTGCGAGCAGTAAGTGGGCCCGCGGGGGCGTTTACAATGAGCAGTTCTTC.

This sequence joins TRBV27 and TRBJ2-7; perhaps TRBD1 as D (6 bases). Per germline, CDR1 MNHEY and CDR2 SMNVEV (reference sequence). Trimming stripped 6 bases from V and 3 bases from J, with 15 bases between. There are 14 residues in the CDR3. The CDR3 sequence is CASRPLGALYEQYF. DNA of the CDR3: TGTGCCAGCAGGCCCCTGGGGGCCCTCTACGAGCAGTACTTC.

The CDR3 is CASTGDYGYTF. DNA for the CDR3: TGTGCCAGCACCGGGGACTATGGCTACACCTTC. The chain has TRBV2 and TRBJ1-2, with no clear D. Germline V gene lookup returns CDR1 SNHLY and CDR2 FYNNEI. This CDR3 is built from 11 residues. Deletions cut 7 bases from V and 3 bases from J, with 6 bases between.

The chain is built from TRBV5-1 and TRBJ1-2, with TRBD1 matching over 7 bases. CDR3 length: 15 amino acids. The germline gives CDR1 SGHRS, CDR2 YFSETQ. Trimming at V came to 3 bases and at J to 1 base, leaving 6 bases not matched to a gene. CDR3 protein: CASSSDRVGNYGYTF. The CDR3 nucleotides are TGCGCCAGCAGCTCCGACAGGGTAGGTAACTATGGCTACACCTTC.

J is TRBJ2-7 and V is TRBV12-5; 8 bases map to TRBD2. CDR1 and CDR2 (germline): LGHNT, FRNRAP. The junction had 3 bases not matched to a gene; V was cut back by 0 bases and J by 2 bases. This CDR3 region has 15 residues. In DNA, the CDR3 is TGTGCTAGTGGTTTGGTGGAACTAGCGGCCTACGAGCAGTACTTC. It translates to CASGLVELAAYEQYF.